The T cell receptor (beta chain) under discussion was sequenced for a study of shared clonotypes between healthy human individuals. Using immunoSEQ multiplex PCR, the repertoire was profiled, and TCRdb retains in-frame clones only, with some absent. Among about 87,000 clones, roughly 45% were seen once, and the ten largest hold more than 13%. After removal of 5 bases from V and 6 bases from J, the junction contained 10 bases not matched to a gene. The germline V gene has CDR1 MDHEN and CDR2 SYDVKM. The CDR3 has 16 residues. The clonotype originates from a woman between 35 and 50 years old in good health. Some clones in this sample may be carry-over from other donors' samples. Sequenced sample: PBMCs. This sequence joins TRBV28 and TRBJ1-4; 9 bases line up with TRBD1. In DNA, the CDR3 is TGTGCCAGCAGTAGACAGGGGGTGGCCCTGGATGAAAAACTGTTTTTT. It translates to CASSRQGVALDEKLFF.